This entry describes one T cell receptor beta chain. Running of the assay took place at deep level. Genomic DNA (from each subset) was split evenly across several immunoSEQ plates. An approximately 220 ng quantity of DNA, roughly 29,000 T cell genomes, went into the sorted-subset replicate PCRs. Profiled with immunoSEQ multiplex PCR; TCRdb holds only in-frame clones, not every one. The table shows millions of clones, with roughly 93% occurring only once. These data originate in a study of shared clonotypes between healthy human individuals. In the study overall: Plates per donor: three CD4 naive, three CD4 memory, two CD8 naive, one CD8 memory.

The CDR3 loop spans 15 amino acids. V dropped 7 bases and J dropped 4 bases, with 17 bases sitting between them. Per germline, CDR1 SGHRS and CDR2 YFSETQ. This clonotype was obtained from a man aged 18 to 30 in good health. Some clones in this sample may be carry-over from other donors' samples. The specimen sequenced was naive CD4+ T cells from PBMCs. As to subset: CD45RA+ positively selected. The V call is TRBV5-1, the J call TRBJ2-2; D may be TRBD1 or TRBD2 (6 bases each). In DNA, the CDR3 is TGCGCCAGCGGATACAGGGAGGTGGGCACCGGGGAGCTGTTTTTT. Translation gives CASGYREVGTGELFF.